This is a list of T cell receptor beta chains from one sample in a study of shared clonotypes between healthy human individuals. The assay was immunoSEQ multiplex PCR, and TCRdb's table has in-frame clones only and misses some. This table holds just over 2,000,000 clones, about 94% found once. Sequenced: naive CD8+ T cells sorted from blood. Receptor source: a man aged 18 to 29 in good health. Each CDR3 is given with its conserved first and last residue. D genes are given only for firm matches. Only some rows state a clone size, as once, few, many or a class for expanded clones.

V gene	J gene	D gene	clone size	CDR3 protein	CDR3 DNA
TRBV6-6	TRBJ2-1	TRBD2	NA	CASNSLASSYNEQFF	TGTGCCAGCAATTCACTAGCGTCCTCCTACAATGAGCAGTTCTTC
TRBV10-2	TRBJ1-2	NA	NA	CASSEQANGYTF	TGCGCCAGCAGTGAGCAAGCAAATGGCTACACCTTC
TRBV5-1	TRBJ2-6	TRBD2	NA	CASSYRTSGGLRMRGANVLTF	TGCGCCAGCAGTTACAGGACTAGCGGGGGCCTCCGCATGCGGGGGGCCAACGTCCTGACTTTC
TRBV12-5	TRBJ1-2	NA	NA	CASGLVAGKPVYGYTF	TGTGCTAGTGGTTTGGTGGCAGGAAAACCTGTCTATGGCTACACCTTC
TRBV19	TRBJ1-1	NA	NA	CASSIKEGLNTEAFF	TGTGCCAGTAGTATAAAGGAAGGGCTAAACACTGAAGCTTTCTTT
TRBV6-1	TRBJ2-4	TRBD2	NA	CASSENPSGGIAKNIQYF	TGTGCCAGCAGTGAAAATCCTAGCGGGGGCATAGCCAAAAACATTCAGTACTTC
TRBV6-5	TRBJ1-1	NA	once	CASSGRLMGTEAFF	TGTGCCAGCAGTGGCAGATTAATGGGGACTGAAGCTTTCTTT
TRBV30	TRBJ2-2	NA	NA	CAWSKGSNTGELFF	TGTGCCTGGAGTAAAGGTTCGAACACCGGGGAGCTGTTTTTT
TRBV10-3	TRBJ1-5	NA	NA	CAISGGLDNQPQHF	TGTGCCATCAGTGGGGGGCTTGACAATCAGCCCCAGCATTTT
TRBV11-2	TRBJ2-5	TRBD2	NA	CASSETSGRETQYF	TGTGCCAGCAGCGAGACTAGCGGGAGGGAGACCCAGTACTTC
TRBV19	TRBJ1-1	NA	NA	CASSSTGNTEAFF	TGTGCCAGTAGTTCAACAGGGAACACTGAAGCTTTCTTT
TRBV5-1	TRBJ2-7	TRBD1	NA	CASSLAGGRDRVYEQYF	TGCGCCAGCAGCTTAGCGGGCGGCCGGGACAGGGTCTACGAGCAGTACTTC
TRBV9	TRBJ2-7	NA	once	CASSAGTRPYEQYF	TGTGCCAGCAGCGCCGGGACGAGACCCTACGAGCAGTACTTC
TRBV2	TRBJ2-7	NA	NA	CASTIGLGYEQYF	TGTGCCAGCACTATAGGTCTTGGCTACGAGCAGTACTTC
TRBV28	TRBJ1-1	TRBD1	NA	CASSQGQGALSDTEAFF	TGTGCCAGCAGCCAAGGACAGGGGGCGCTTTCGGACACTGAAGCTTTCTTT
TRBV4-3	TRBJ2-3	NA	once	CASSLSLGLGPGDTQYF	TGCGCCAGCAGCTTATCATTAGGTCTTGGTCCGGGTGATACGCAGTATTTT
TRBV29-1	TRBJ2-2	TRBD1	NA	CSVEVGGYTGELFF	TGCAGCGTTGAAGTAGGGGGCTACACCGGGGAGCTGTTTTTT
TRBV7-9	TRBJ2-2	NA	NA	CASSPPTPSGELFF	TGTGCCAGCAGCCCCCCCACCCCCTCCGGGGAGCTGTTTTTT
TRBV9	TRBJ1-6	NA	NA	CASSDGGAGSPLHF	TGTGCCAGCAGCGACGGGGGCGCGGGTTCACCCCTCCACTTT
TRBV28	TRBJ2-5	TRBD2	NA	CASSVPTSAQETQYF	TGTGCCAGCAGTGTTCCGACTAGCGCCCAAGAGACCCAGTACTTC
TRBV7-9	TRBJ2-7	NA	NA	CASSLVVQEAYEQYF	TGTGCCAGCAGCTTAGTGGTACAGGAGGCCTACGAGCAGTACTTC
TRBV5-4	TRBJ2-1	NA	NA	CASSLGLDNEQFF	TGTGCCAGCAGCTTGGGGCTTGACAATGAGCAGTTCTTC
TRBV20-1	TRBJ2-5	NA	NA	CSASEGETQYF	TGCAGTGCTAGTGAAGGGGAGACCCAGTACTTC
TRBV30	TRBJ1-5	NA	NA	CAWESGGNQPQHF	TGTGCCTGGGAGTCGGGGGGCAATCAGCCCCAGCATTTT
TRBV27	TRBJ1-1	NA	NA	CASSLVGANTEAFF	TGTGCCAGCAGTTTAGTGGGGGCAAACACTGAAGCTTTCTTT
TRBV28	TRBJ1-2	TRBD1	NA	CASSLRDRGVYGYTF	TGTGCCAGCAGTTTACGGGACAGGGGAGTCTATGGCTACACCTTC
TRBV28	TRBJ1-1	TRBD1	NA	CASRLTGGTEAFF	TGTGCCAGCAGGCTGACAGGGGGAACTGAAGCTTTCTTT
TRBV5-6	TRBJ2-1	NA	NA	CASSLGQLSYNEQFF	TGTGCCAGCAGCCTAGGACAGCTCTCCTACAATGAGCAGTTCTTC
TRBV6-5	TRBJ2-3	TRBD2	NA	CASSQTSGIADTQYF	TGTGCCAGCAGCCAGACTAGCGGGATCGCAGATACGCAGTATTTT
TRBV27	TRBJ1-3	NA	NA	CASSQTARGAIVGNTIYF	TGTGCCAGCAGCCAGACCGCAAGGGGGGCTATTGTTGGAAACACCATATATTTT
TRBV5-4	TRBJ2-5	NA	NA	CASSLVLETQETQYF	TGTGCCAGCAGCTTGGTGCTAGAGACCCAAGAGACCCAGTACTTC
TRBV6-5	TRBJ2-2	NA	NA	CASSYEGLTGELFF	TGTGCCAGCAGTTACGAGGGATTGACCGGGGAGCTGTTTTTT
TRBV30	TRBJ2-7	TRBD2	NA	CAWTSGANYEQYF	TGTGCCTGGACTAGCGGAGCCAACTACGAGCAGTACTTC
TRBV2	TRBJ2-7	TRBD1	few	CASSPDRGYEQYF	TGTGCCAGCAGTCCGGACAGGGGCTACGAGCAGTACTTC
TRBV5-4	TRBJ2-5	NA	NA	CASSLRGEETQYF	TGTGCCAGCAGCTTGCGTGGGGAAGAGACCCAGTACTTC
TRBV27	TRBJ2-1	TRBD2	once	CASSFSGRSNEQFF	TGTGCCAGCAGTTTTAGCGGGAGATCCAATGAGCAGTTCTTC
TRBV30	TRBJ2-7	NA	NA	CAWKVTVSSYEQYF	TGTGCCTGGAAAGTCACGGTGAGCTCCTACGAGCAGTACTTC
TRBV30	TRBJ2-7	NA	NA	CAWNSGPYSSYEQYF	TGTGCCTGGAATTCCGGACCCTACTCCTCCTACGAGCAGTACTTC
TRBV2	TRBJ1-2	NA	NA	CASSPTQEGLSGYTF	TGTGCCAGCAGTCCCACCCAAGAAGGGTTGAGCGGCTACACCTTC
TRBV7-2	TRBJ2-5	TRBD1	NA	CASSLVGQEETQYF	TGTGCCAGCAGCTTAGTGGGACAGGAGGAGACCCAGTACTTC
TRBV12-5	TRBJ1-2	NA	NA	CASGSIGPNYGYTF	TGTGCTAGTGGTTCCATTGGGCCTAACTATGGCTACACCTTC
TRBV6-5	TRBJ1-6	TRBD1	NA	CASSPGQGGSPLHF	TGTGCCAGCAGCCCGGGACAGGGCGGTTCACCCCTCCACTTT
TRBV6-5	TRBJ2-5	TRBD1	NA	CASSHQTGEETQYF	TGTGCCAGCAGCCACCAGACAGGGGAAGAGACCCAGTACTTC
TRBV28	TRBJ2-2	NA	NA	CASSLVTSTGELFF	TGTGCCAGCAGTTTAGTTACAAGCACCGGGGAGCTGTTTTTT
TRBV11-2	TRBJ2-5	NA	NA	CASSLWGTETQYF	TGTGCCAGCAGCTTATGGGGCACGGAGACCCAGTACTTC
TRBV9	TRBJ2-1	TRBD2	NA	CASSVEVGGGANEQFF	TGTGCCAGCAGCGTAGAGGTTGGCGGGGGGGCCAATGAGCAGTTCTTC
TRBV2	TRBJ1-1	TRBD1	NA	CASSTGGEGMGTEAFF	TGTGCCAGCAGCACAGGGGGCGAAGGTATGGGCACTGAAGCTTTCTTT
TRBV30	TRBJ2-2	NA	few	CAWRAGHVTGELFF	TGTGCCTGGAGGGCGGGACACGTTACCGGGGAGCTGTTTTTT
TRBV6-1	TRBJ2-3	TRBD1	NA	CALDPGGRTDTQYF	TGTGCCCTAGACCCAGGGGGCCGCACAGATACGCAGTATTTT
TRBV6-5	TRBJ2-5	TRBD1	NA	CASSSDRGQETQYF	TGTGCCAGCAGTTCGGACAGGGGGCAGGAGACCCAGTACTTC
TRBV5-1	TRBJ2-3	NA	NA	CASSLAEGGSTDTQYF	TGCGCCAGCAGCTTGGCTGAGGGGGGGAGCACAGATACGCAGTATTTT